A single sample gave rise to the 3 T cell receptor beta chains below, sequenced in a study of tumor-infiltrating lymphocytes in primary liver carcinoma. The template, around 540 ng total RNA, yielded TCR beta cDNA made with a constant-region primer. Three rounds of nested multiplex PCR with slightly modified ARM-PCR produced TCR beta libraries. PCR rounds one and two used TRBV1-TRBV30 forward primers with a C-beta reverse primer for around 10 cycles each. TCRdb ran MiXCR on the multiplex PCR reads and lists one entry per CDR3 protein. This table has about 48,000 distinct CDR3 sequences, 60% to 75% appearing once. Scientists recovered RNA and DNA together from roughly 18-30 mg of unsorted bulk tissue. Sequences were obtained from liver tumor tissue from sampling region 3. Subset: tumor region T3, left-lateral pole. The receptors were gathered from a man aged 35-49 years with primary liver carcinoma and hepatitis B virus infection.

This clonotype was counted a few times. As the CDR3 is not closed by the conserved phenylalanine or tryptophan, this likely results from a read error. The V and J genes are TRBV5-1 and TRBJ2-5; the D gene is possibly TRBD2 (5 bases). Trimming removed 4 bases from V and 4 bases from J, with 14 bases in between. Germline V gene data show CDR1 as SGHRS and CDR2 as YFSETQ. This CDR3 is built from 14 residues. The CDR3 spells CASSMVPSGETQYL. The CDR3 coding sequence is TGCGCCAGCAGCATGGTCCCGAGCGGAGAGACCCAGTACTTA.

As regards this clonotype: Its ends do not fully match the called genes, so a read error is possible. The chain uses TRBV6-5 and TRBJ1-6; TRBD1 might be the D (6 bases). The CDR3 spans 17 residues. Germline CDR1 MNHEY, CDR2 SVGAGI. The chain's CDR3 is CVSSPTHGTFYNSPPHF. CDR3 nucleotides: TGTGTCAGCAGTCCCACACATGGGACATTTTATAATTCACCCCCCCACTTT.

In regard to this clonotype: This may arise from a read error, as a much more abundant clone is one base away. The chain couples TRBV28 to TRBJ1-3; maybe TRBD1 (6 bases). There are 18 residues in the CDR3. Germline loops: CDR1 MDHEN, CDR2 SYDVKM. For the CDR3, the DNA is TGTGCCATCAGTTTCTCTCCCTTGGGACACCTCTCTGGAAACACCATATATTTT. Protein product: CAISFSPLGHLSGNTIYF.